The clone carrying this TCR beta chain was found a few times. TCRdb itself ran the RT-PCR reads through MiXCR, one entry per CDR3 protein. The data hold around 700,000 distinct CDR3 sequences, with 14% observed a single time. Germline CDR1 is SGHDN and CDR2 is FVKESK. The CDR3 consists of 13 residues. V was shortened by 7 bases and J by 1 base, with 10 bases between the two germline ends. The chain couples TRBV14 to TRBJ1-1; D gene ambiguous. This TCR was sampled from a female donor in good health, serving as a healthy control. The source material was memory CD4+ T cells from blood. In DNA, the CDR3 is TGTGCCAGCACCAATCAGCCGAACACTGAAGCTTTCTTT. Translated: CASTNQPNTEAFF.